This passage covers 6 T cell receptor beta chains from one sample sequenced in a study of blood T cells in healthy people across ages. With a J-beta primer mix and a sample-barcoded 5' primer, a second PCR ran 7 to 11 cycles. TCRdb ran MiXCR on the 5' RACE reads and lists one entry per CDR3 protein. Of under 1 million distinct CDR3 sequences listed, more than 40% were seen once; the top ten hold about a fifth. Sample: blood. The source is a man aged 55-75 years in good health.

This clonotype was detected only a few times. This rearrangement joins TRBV13 to TRBJ1-6; D gene ambiguous. This CDR3 is 15 amino acids long. The V and J ends lost 0 bases and 7 bases respectively, with 10 bases between them. Germline V lookup: CDR1 PRHDT, CDR2 FYEKMQ (reference sequence). CDR3 sequence (DNA): TGTGCCAGCAGCTTAGGACAATCAGAGAATTCACCCCTCCACTTT. It specifies CASSLGQSENSPLHF.

This clonotype was detected a few times. This chain uses TRBV12-3 or TRBV12-4 with TRBJ1-4; D ambiguous. This CDR3 is 18 amino acids long. V lost 0 bases and J 4 bases, leaving 18 bases between the germline ends. In DNA form, the CDR3 reads TGTGCCAGCAGTTTAGCGCAGGCAGTCGGTGGGGATAATGAAAAACTGTTTTTT. It specifies CASSLAQAVGGDNEKLFF.

The chain couples TRBV27 to TRBJ2-7; 9 bases agree with TRBD1. The CDR3 runs to 12 residues. The J segment lost 9 bases and the V segment lost 5 bases, leaving 5 bases of the junction unmatched. CDR1 and CDR2 from the germline V gene are MNHEY and SMNVEV (reference sequence). CDR3 sequence reads: CASSPDRGRQYF. CDR3 in DNA: TGTGCCAGCAGTCCGGACAGGGGTCGGCAGTACTTC.

This rearrangement joins TRBV7-2 to TRBJ2-1; D is ambiguous. CDR3 length equals 16 residues. Germline CDR1 and CDR2: SGHTA and FQGNSA. V was trimmed by 1 base and J by 7 bases, leaving 17 bases between them. The CDR3 loop is CASSLGSSAILNEQFF. The CDR3 DNA sequence: TGTGCCAGCAGCTTAGGCTCGTCGGCTATCTTAAATGAGCAGTTCTTC.

The J gene is TRBJ2-1, the V gene TRBV5-1, with 15 positions matching TRBD2. V lost 3 bases to trimming and J lost 8 bases; unmatched junction nucleotides: 3. CDR1 is SGHRS, CDR2 YFSETQ, per germline. The CDR3 contains 15 residues. The DNA of the CDR3 is TGCGCCAGCAGCTCGGGGACTAGCGGGGGGTATGAGCAGTTCTTC. This translates into CASSSGTSGGYEQFF.

The rearrangement joins TRBV7-2 to TRBJ2-7, with a possible D match to TRBD1 (5 bases). Germline V CDR1 and CDR2: SGHTA, FQGNSA. The V end lost 0 bases, the J end lost 0 bases, and 9 bases lay between the germline ends. The CDR3 totals 15 residues. This chain's CDR3 is CASSLAQVHSYEQYF. The CDR3 DNA follows: TGTGCCAGCAGCTTAGCACAGGTCCACTCCTACGAGCAGTACTTC.